This is a list of T cell receptor beta chains from one sample in a study of blood T cell repertoires in COVID-19. Clones were sequenced by immunoSEQ multiplex PCR, and TCRdb holds only the in-frame ones, with some missing. Counted here are approximately 210,000 clones, approximately 80% occurring once; the ten biggest clones make up 7.8%. Sample: peripheral blood. The source is a woman of 80 years or more with COVID-19, enrolled during active disease. CDR3s include the opening cysteine and the closing phenylalanine or tryptophan. A D gene is named only where the DNA matches it firmly. Expanded clones are given a class, and other clones once, few, many or no size at all.

clone_size d_call j_call v_call cdr3_aa
. . TRBJ2-3 TRBV9 CASSSVATDTQYF
few TRBD1 TRBJ2-2 TRBV18 CASSLRQGIDTGELFF
. . TRBJ1-6 TRBV2 CASKLRPQGSPLHF
. TRBD2 TRBJ2-3 TRBV5-1 CASRHATSGRTDTQYF
. . TRBJ2-2 TRBV7-9 CASNKNAKSGELFF
few TRBD1 TRBJ1-1 TRBV6-5 CASNRGDTEAFF
. TRBD1 TRBJ2-4 TRBV28 CASSLTGVGKNIQYF
. . TRBJ2-7 TRBV28 CATRTPASYEQYF
once . TRBJ1-1 TRBV6-5 CASSRGNTEAFF
. . TRBJ2-7 TRBV11-3 CASLRLPSYEQYF
. . TRBJ2-6 TRBV7-3 CASSQDFGANVLTF
. . TRBJ1-5 TRBV10-3 CATRGGGDYQPQHF
. . TRBJ2-7 TRBV14 CASSQVEGYEQYF
. . TRBJ1-3 TRBV6-5 CAAMGGTSGTIYF
. . TRBJ1-1 TRBV19 CASSIAGRGEAFF
. . TRBJ2-5 TRBV6-5 CASSGGPQTQYF
. . TRBJ2-4 TRBV21-1 CASSKAVFSRLDSPALAKNIQYF
. . TRBJ1-2 TRBV7-8 CASSLTGVRSSTGSVRGYTF
. . TRBJ1-4 TRBV6-5 CASIVPTNEKLFF
. . TRBJ1-1 TRBV21-1 CATQTVRDRYYTEAFF
few . TRBJ1-2 TRBV20-1 CSARDRTGYTF
. TRBD1 TRBJ1-1 TRBV18 CASSDTGETEAFF
. TRBD2 TRBJ2-1 TRBV3-1/TRBV3-2 CASTWTSGDEQFF
few TRBD1 TRBJ1-3 TRBV3-1/TRBV3-2 CASRQTGSLAGNTIYF
few . TRBJ1-4 TRBV3-1/TRBV3-2 CASSQVVEKLFF
. . TRBJ1-3 TRBV3-1/TRBV3-2 CASSRTVGNTIYF
few TRBD2 TRBJ2-7 TRBV19 CASSETSGSSYEQYF
few TRBD1 TRBJ1-5 TRBV18 CASSPGGQGYQPQHF
. . TRBJ1-1 TRBV5-1 CASSPSGGTEAFF
. . TRBJ1-5 TRBV19 CASITAIAPQHF
. TRBD2 TRBJ2-2 TRBV5-8 CASSKSGANTGELFF
. . TRBJ1-1 TRBV3-1/TRBV3-2 CASSQASGNTEAFF
. TRBD1 TRBJ2-5 TRBV24-1 CATAGAGQGEETQYF
. . TRBJ1-2 TRBV4-1 CASSQGQGRYYGYTF
many TRBD2 TRBJ2-1 TRBV7-8 CASSRGLAGNNEQFF
. . TRBJ2-7 TRBV2 CASSLGQPPYEQYF
once . TRBJ2-5 TRBV2 CASSVEGGYQETQYF
. . TRBJ1-4 TRBV10-2 CASSGQGEKLFF
few . TRBJ2-7 TRBV3-1/TRBV3-2 CASSQQAPEQYF
. TRBD2 TRBJ2-3 TRBV9 CASSVGLAATDTQYF
once . TRBJ2-1 TRBV9 CASSVATYNEQFF
. . TRBJ2-1 TRBV3-1/TRBV3-2 CASSQSGDNEQFF
. . TRBJ2-1 TRBV7-7 CASSFDLRGYNEQFF
. . TRBJ2-7 TRBV3-1/TRBV3-2 CASSQDGTYVEQYF
. TRBD2 TRBJ2-5 TRBV10-3 CAISESTGRAQYF
. . TRBJ2-1 TRBV15 CATSGSGSDEQFF
. . TRBJ1-2 TRBV5-4 CASILGPADDYGYTF
once . TRBJ2-5 TRBV11-2 CASSIASRMEETQYF
. . TRBJ2-5 TRBV15 CATSRGAVGAQETQYF
. . TRBJ1-2 TRBV5-1 CASSLEAPYGYTF
. . TRBJ1-1 TRBV12-3/TRBV12-4 CASRGLRNTEAFF